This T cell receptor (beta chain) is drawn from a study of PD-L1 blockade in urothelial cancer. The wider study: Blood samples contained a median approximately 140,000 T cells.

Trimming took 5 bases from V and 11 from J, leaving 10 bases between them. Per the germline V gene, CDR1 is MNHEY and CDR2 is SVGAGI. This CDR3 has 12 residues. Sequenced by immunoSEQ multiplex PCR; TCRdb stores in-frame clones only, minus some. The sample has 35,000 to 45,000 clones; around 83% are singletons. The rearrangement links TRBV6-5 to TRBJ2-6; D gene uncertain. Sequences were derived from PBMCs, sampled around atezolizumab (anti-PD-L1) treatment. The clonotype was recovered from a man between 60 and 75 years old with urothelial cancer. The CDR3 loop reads CASSNSPDVLTF. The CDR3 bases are TGTGCCAGCAGTAACAGCCCCGACGTCCTGACTTTC.